Following are 2 T cell receptor beta chains from one sample sequenced in a study of cytomegalovirus exposure and HLA in healthy donors. PCR involved 60 Vbeta and 13 Jbeta primers. Libraries were prepared by immunoSEQ multiplex PCR; TCRdb keeps only in-frame clonotypes and omits some of them. The sample table includes under 120,000 clones. What was sequenced was PBMCs. These receptors originate from a man in his fifties in good health and CMV-seronegative.

The rearrangement uses TRBV4-3 and TRBJ1-1; maybe TRBD1 (5 bases). Trimming left V 0 bases short and J 0 bases short, with 17 bases between. The CDR3 spans 18 residues. CDR1 LGHNA and CDR2 YSLEER come from the germline V gene. The CDR3 DNA follows: TGCGCCAGCAGCCAAGATCGACAAGGGGCACACATGAACACTGAAGCTTTCTTT. This gives the protein CASSQDRQGAHMNTEAFF.

Comments on this clone: The germline gene is not matched at one end of the junction; a read error may be the cause. This sample also contains other DNA sequences that code for the same CDR3. The chain recombines TRBV18 with TRBJ1-5, with 7 bases fitting TRBD1. This CDR3 contains 14 residues. Germline V CDR1 and CDR2: KGHSH, LQKENI. The CDR3 DNA reads TGCGCCAGCTCACCACAGGGGTTCAATCAGCCCCAGCATTTT. Encoded protein: CASSPQGFNQPQHF.